This T cell receptor beta chain was sequenced for a study of blood T cells in healthy people across ages (dated by TCRdb to 2015 to 2017). Regarding the complete study: In model experiments, template switching captured about one uniquely barcoded TCR beta cDNA molecule for every two T cells. To track age-related changes in TCR beta repertoire diversity, the study relied on deep sequencing normalized with unique cDNA molecular identifiers. Two additional independent replicas of 1 million unique cDNA reads from the same blood draw were analyzed for two donors (one aged 18 to 30 and one aged 80 or older). Donors were grouped into four age groups: young (average 16 years), middle-aged (over 35), aged (roughly 62) and long-lived (about 90).

The CDR3 has 14 amino acids, counting the end cysteine and phenylalanine. Only CDR3 DNA remains: 42 bases, in frame from the first base. The germline V gene (reference sequence) gives CDR1 as PRHDT and CDR2 as FYEKMQ. Library prep was done by 5' RACE. The sequencing machine was an Illumina HiSeq 2500. A second 7 to 11 cycle PCR used a sample-barcoded 5' primer and a J-beta primer mix. A unique molecular identifier was introduced onto each TCR beta cDNA molecule by a template-switch 5' adaptor carrying 12 random nucleotides. Each sample yielded at least 2.5 million CDR3-containing paired-end reads. All of the RNA was converted into first-strand cDNA using the Mint cDNA synthesis kit, with a TRBC-specific oligonucleotide serving as the primer. Following uracil-DNA glycosylase treatment, a first 18-cycle PCR with universal primers M1SS and BC2_uni_R was performed on all cDNA. The original pipeline was this. For normalization, 1 million high-quality reads were randomly selected from each sample, with every read carrying a distinct molecular identifier. Reads with shared molecular identifiers were discarded instead of being binned into consensus sequences. MiTCR, run with a Q25 quality threshold and the strictest error-elimination algorithm, handled CDR3 identification, clonotype clustering and error correction. A nonparametric unseen species model using Euler transformation provided a lower-bound estimate of total TCR beta diversity. TCRdb handled the public reads itself, with Q25 trimming in fastp and clone calling in MiXCR, and kept productive beta chains. Each record represents a unique CDR3 protein, reported with the most common genes and DNA among its rows. The V and J calls here are based on TCRdb, not the publication. The sample yields about 800,000 distinct CDR3 sequences; around 25% were counted once. The biggest ten clones account for under 4% of the sample.

As for this clonotype: Its recognized antigen is unknown. No base quality values were provided; no much bigger clone lies one nucleotide off.

General study outcomes and caveats: Because profiling used bulk unsorted PBMCs, naive and antigen-experienced compartments could not be compared conclusively. The percentage of naive T cells measured by flow cytometry correlated strongly with observed TCR beta diversity. Total diversity estimates from one million sequenced T cells were considered lower bounds and underestimates. Observed TCR beta diversity per million T cells fell roughly linearly with age, and a significant reduction was already apparent by age roughly 40. Because the CMV infection status of the donors was unknown, age-related changes in expanded clonotypes may potentially have been confounded. Compared with the aged group, the long-lived group had more naive CD4+ T cells, fewer expanded clones and increased TCR diversity, a pattern suggesting age selection.

Donors were 39 systemically healthy Caucasian individuals from Russia aged 6 to 90 years. Around 9.8 milliliters of peripheral blood were collected from each donor into EDTA-treated Vacutainer tubes. Ficoll-Paque density-gradient centrifugation was used to isolate PBMCs, with at least 6.5 million obtained per sample. Total RNA, at least 6 micrograms per sample, was extracted from PBMCs with Trizol reagent. Naive CD45RAhigh/CD27high T cell percentages were measured by flow cytometry on a PBMC aliquot from every donor. In addition, the sample was reused for a study of T cells of mothers and their children. As the second study states: The donors were nine systemically healthy Caucasian individuals, made up of three mothers and their six children. cDNA synthesis consumed the entire amount of extracted RNA, loaded at 1.5 ug RNA in each 15 ul reaction. In the second PCR, sample barcodes and 2-4 random nucleotides were introduced via the M1S primer. Each mother yielded over 10 million TCR beta CDR3 reads and each child roughly 2.9 million reads. Thymic selection similarly shapes TCR recombination output in related and unrelated pairs, with minor effect from inherited differences. Related mother-child pairs always showed normalized repertoire overlap that was slightly higher than in unrelated mother-child pairs, though the difference was never significant. With a sensitivity of about 100 clones per million clonotypes, no persistent microchimeric T cell clones were detected. The study used deep NGS to compare TCR beta repertoires of mothers and children, seeking features distinguishing related mother-child pairs from unrelated individuals. Mothers averaged roughly 40 +/- 4 years of age and children averaged 11 +/- 4 years. After adapters were ligated using NEBNext reagents, the libraries underwent 100+100 nt paired-end sequencing on an Illumina HiSeq 2000. Mother and child libraries were prepared a month apart and sequenced in separate runs to prevent cross-contamination. Each donor had between about 450,000 and 2,100,000 distinct TCR beta clonotypes identified. Naive TCR beta clonotypes were estimated from low-frequency clonotypes matched to each donor's FACS-determined naive share, without sorting.

Sequenced: blood. The chain links TRBV13 with TRBJ2-1; matching of 6 bases hints at TRBD2 as the D gene. TRBJ2-5 matches the DNA end more closely, so the J call is doubtful. The sequence was collected from a boy between 10 and 17 years old in good health. The CDR3 is CASSLWTTEETQYF. The DNA sequence is TGTGCCAGCAGCTTGTGGACTACTGAGGAGACCCAGTACTTC.